This is a list of T cell receptor beta chains from one sample in a study of CD8+CD57+ T cells in acquired aplastic anemia. TCRdb called the reads again in MiXCR, with one record for every CDR3 protein. The table includes 200,000 to 250,000 distinct CDR3 sequences, roughly half detected once. Source material: sorted CD4+, CD8+, or CD8+CD57+ T cells (not recorded which) from PBMCs. Every receptor here comes from a human donor with aplastic anemia. CDR3s include the opening cysteine and the closing phenylalanine or tryptophan. Fields, in order: V gene, J gene, D gene, clone size, CDR3 DNA, CDR3 protein. A D gene is named only where the DNA matches it firmly. A clone size is listed for some rows: how often the clone was seen (once, few, many), or a class if it is expanded.

V gene: TRBV6-5
J gene: TRBJ1-3
D gene: .
clone size: .
CDR3 DNA: TGTGCCAGCGGTCGGGACACCCTGGAGGCTGGAAACACCATATATTTT
CDR3 protein: CASGRDTLEAGNTIYF

V gene: TRBV7-2
J gene: TRBJ2-7
D gene: TRBD1
clone size: .
CDR3 DNA: TGTGCCAGCAGGGGATTGGGACAGGGGGTGTACGAGCAGTACTTC
CDR3 protein: CASRGLGQGVYEQYF

V gene: TRBV6-1
J gene: TRBJ1-6
D gene: .
clone size: many
CDR3 DNA: TGTGCCAGCAGTGAGGGACTATTAACGGATTCACCCCTCCACTTT
CDR3 protein: CASSEGLLTDSPLHF

V gene: TRBV4-3
J gene: TRBJ2-1
D gene: TRBD2
clone size: .
CDR3 DNA: TGCGCCAGCAGCCAAGGAGGACTAGCGGGAGTCTACAATGGGCAGTTCTTC
CDR3 protein: CASSQGGLAGVYNGQFF

V gene: TRBV20-1
J gene: TRBJ2-3
D gene: .
clone size: .
CDR3 DNA: TGCAGTGCTAGTGGGGCTAGCGTACTCACAGATACGCAGTATTTT
CDR3 protein: CSASGASVLTDTQYF

V gene: TRBV9
J gene: TRBJ2-1
D gene: .
clone size: many
CDR3 DNA: TGTGCCAGCAGCGTAGACCAGGGCTACAATGAGCAGTTCTTC
CDR3 protein: CASSVDQGYNEQFF

V gene: TRBV4-1
J gene: TRBJ1-1
D gene: .
clone size: .
CDR3 DNA: TGCGCCAGCAGCCAAGACCGGTTTTCGAGCACTGAAGCTTTCTTT
CDR3 protein: CASSQDRFSSTEAFF

V gene: TRBV7-2
J gene: TRBJ1-1
D gene: TRBD1
clone size: few
CDR3 DNA: TGTGCTAGACCAGGGGGCAGGGACACTGAAGCTTTCTTT
CDR3 protein: CARPGGRDTEAFF

V gene: TRBV4-3
J gene: TRBJ2-7
D gene: .
clone size: many
CDR3 DNA: TGCGCCAGCAGCCAAGATCGCGGTGGCTACGAGCAGTACTTC
CDR3 protein: CASSQDRGGYEQYF

V gene: TRBV10-3
J gene: TRBJ2-1
D gene: TRBD1
clone size: few
CDR3 DNA: TGTGCCATCAGTGGAAGCCGGGACAGCAACAATGAGCAGTTCTTC
CDR3 protein: CAISGSRDSNNEQFF

V gene: TRBV20-1
J gene: TRBJ2-1
D gene: .
clone size: .
CDR3 DNA: TGCAGTGCTAGGTCTGGCGGGTACAATGAGCAGTTCTTC
CDR3 protein: CSARSGGYNEQFF

V gene: TRBV9
J gene: TRBJ2-1
D gene: .
clone size: .
CDR3 DNA: TGTGCCAGCAGCGTGGGCCAAGGGATCAATGAGCAGTTCTTC
CDR3 protein: CASSVGQGINEQFF

V gene: TRBV15
J gene: TRBJ2-3
D gene: TRBD2
clone size: .
CDR3 DNA: TGTGCCCTAGGGAGGGACTCCGATACGCAGTATTTT
CDR3 protein: CALGRDSDTQYF

V gene: TRBV2
J gene: TRBJ2-1
D gene: .
clone size: .
CDR3 DNA: TGTGCCAGCAGCTCCCGGACGGCCACAGAGCAGTTCTTC
CDR3 protein: CASSSRTATEQFF

V gene: TRBV5-5
J gene: TRBJ2-7
D gene: .
clone size: .
CDR3 DNA: TGTGCCAGCAGCTTGGGGGTATACGAGCAGTACTTC
CDR3 protein: CASSLGVYEQYF

V gene: TRBV10-3
J gene: TRBJ1-2
D gene: .
clone size: .
CDR3 DNA: TGTGCCATCAGTGAGCGCCAGGGGACTGCCTATGGCTACACCTTC
CDR3 protein: CAISERQGTAYGYTF